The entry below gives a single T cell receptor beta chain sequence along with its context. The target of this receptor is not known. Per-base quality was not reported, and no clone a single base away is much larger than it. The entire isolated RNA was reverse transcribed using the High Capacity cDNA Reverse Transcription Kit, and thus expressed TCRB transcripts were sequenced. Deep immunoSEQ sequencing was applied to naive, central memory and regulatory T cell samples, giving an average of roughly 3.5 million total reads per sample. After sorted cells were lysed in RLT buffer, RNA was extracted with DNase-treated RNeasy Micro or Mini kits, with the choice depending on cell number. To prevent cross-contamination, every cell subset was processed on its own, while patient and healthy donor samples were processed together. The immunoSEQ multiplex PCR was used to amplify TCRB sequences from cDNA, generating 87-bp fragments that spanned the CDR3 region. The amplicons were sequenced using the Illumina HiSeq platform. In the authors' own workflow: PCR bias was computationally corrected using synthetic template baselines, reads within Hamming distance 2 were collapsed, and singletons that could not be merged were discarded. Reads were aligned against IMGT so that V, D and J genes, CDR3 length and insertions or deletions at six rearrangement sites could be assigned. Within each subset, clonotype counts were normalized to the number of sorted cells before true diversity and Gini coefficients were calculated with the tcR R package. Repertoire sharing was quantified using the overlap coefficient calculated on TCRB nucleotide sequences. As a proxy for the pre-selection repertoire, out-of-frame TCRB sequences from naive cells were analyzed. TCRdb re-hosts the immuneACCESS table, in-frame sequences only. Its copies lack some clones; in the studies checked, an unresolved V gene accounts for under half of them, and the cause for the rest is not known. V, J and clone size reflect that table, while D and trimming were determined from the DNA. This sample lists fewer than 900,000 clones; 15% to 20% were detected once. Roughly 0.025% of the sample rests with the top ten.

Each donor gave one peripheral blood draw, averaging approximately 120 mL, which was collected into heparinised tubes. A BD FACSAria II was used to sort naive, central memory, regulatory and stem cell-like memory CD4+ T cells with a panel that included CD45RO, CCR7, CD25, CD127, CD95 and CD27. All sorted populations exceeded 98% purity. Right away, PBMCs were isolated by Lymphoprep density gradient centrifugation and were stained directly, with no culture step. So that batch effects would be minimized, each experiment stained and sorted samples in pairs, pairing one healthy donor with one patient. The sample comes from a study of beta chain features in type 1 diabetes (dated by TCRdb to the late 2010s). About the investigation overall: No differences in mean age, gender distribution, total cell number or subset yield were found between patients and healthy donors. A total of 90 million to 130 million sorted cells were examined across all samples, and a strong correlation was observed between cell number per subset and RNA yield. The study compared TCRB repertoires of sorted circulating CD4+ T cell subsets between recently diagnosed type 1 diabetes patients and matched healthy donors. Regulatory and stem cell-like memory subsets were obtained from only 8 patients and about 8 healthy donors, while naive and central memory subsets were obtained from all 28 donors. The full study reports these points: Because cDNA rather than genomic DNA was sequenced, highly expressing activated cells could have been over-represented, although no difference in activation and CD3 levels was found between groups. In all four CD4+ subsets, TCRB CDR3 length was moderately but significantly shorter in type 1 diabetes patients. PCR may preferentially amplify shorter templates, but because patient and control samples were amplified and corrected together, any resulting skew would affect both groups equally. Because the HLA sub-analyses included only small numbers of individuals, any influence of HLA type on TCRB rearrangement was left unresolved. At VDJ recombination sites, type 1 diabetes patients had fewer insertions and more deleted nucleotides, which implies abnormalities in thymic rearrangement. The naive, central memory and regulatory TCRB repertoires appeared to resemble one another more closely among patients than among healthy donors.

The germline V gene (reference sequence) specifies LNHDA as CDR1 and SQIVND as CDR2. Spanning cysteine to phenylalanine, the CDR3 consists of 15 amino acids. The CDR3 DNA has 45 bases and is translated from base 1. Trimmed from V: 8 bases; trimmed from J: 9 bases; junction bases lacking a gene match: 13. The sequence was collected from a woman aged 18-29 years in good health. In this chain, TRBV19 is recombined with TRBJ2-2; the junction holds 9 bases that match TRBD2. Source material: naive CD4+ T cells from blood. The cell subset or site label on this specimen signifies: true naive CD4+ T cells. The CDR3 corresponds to CASSLSSSGRRELFF. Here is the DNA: TGTGCCAGTTCCCTTAGTAGTAGCGGGAGAAGGGAGCTGTTTTTT. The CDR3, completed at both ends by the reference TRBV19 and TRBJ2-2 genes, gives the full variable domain DGGITQSPKYLFRKEGQNVTLSCEQNLNHDAMYWYRQDPGQGLRLIYYSQIVNDFQKGDIAEGYSVSREKKESFPLTVTSAQKNPTAFYLCASSLSSSGRRELFFGEGSRLTVL.